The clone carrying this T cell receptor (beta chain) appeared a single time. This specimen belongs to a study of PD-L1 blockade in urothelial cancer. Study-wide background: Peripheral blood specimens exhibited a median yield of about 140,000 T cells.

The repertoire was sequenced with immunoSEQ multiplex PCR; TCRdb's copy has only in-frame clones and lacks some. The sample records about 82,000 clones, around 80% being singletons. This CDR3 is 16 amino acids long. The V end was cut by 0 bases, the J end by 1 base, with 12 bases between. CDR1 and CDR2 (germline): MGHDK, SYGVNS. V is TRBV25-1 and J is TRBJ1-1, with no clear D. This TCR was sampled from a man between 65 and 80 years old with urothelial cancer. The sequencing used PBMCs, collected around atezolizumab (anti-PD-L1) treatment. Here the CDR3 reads CASSEYGGGPNTEAFF. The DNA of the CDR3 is TGTGCCAGCAGTGAATATGGTGGCGGCCCGAACACTGAAGCTTTCTTT.